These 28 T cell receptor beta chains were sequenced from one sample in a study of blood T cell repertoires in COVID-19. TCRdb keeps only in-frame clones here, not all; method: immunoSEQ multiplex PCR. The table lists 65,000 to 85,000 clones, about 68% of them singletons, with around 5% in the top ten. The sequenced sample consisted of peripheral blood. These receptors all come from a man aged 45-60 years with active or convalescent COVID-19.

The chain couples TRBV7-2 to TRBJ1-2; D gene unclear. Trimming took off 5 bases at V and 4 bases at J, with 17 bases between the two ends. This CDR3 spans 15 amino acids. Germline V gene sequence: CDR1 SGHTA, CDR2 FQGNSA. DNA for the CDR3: TGTGCCAGCAGCCCCCCCTATCCGCCGGGCTATGGCTACACCTTC. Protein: CASSPPYPPGYGYTF.

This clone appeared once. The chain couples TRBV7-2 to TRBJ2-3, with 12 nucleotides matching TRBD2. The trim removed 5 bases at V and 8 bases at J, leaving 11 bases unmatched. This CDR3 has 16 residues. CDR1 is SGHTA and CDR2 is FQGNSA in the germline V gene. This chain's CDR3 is CASSVGLAGPAGTQYF. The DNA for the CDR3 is TGTGCCAGCAGCGTAGGACTAGCGGGGCCCGCCGGTACGCAGTATTTT.

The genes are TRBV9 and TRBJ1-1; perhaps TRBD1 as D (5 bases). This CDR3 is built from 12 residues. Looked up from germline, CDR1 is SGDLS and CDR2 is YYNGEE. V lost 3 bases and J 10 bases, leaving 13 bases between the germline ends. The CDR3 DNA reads TGTGCCAGCAGCGGGGTGCTGGGGGGAGCTTTCTTT. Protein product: CASSGVLGGAFF.

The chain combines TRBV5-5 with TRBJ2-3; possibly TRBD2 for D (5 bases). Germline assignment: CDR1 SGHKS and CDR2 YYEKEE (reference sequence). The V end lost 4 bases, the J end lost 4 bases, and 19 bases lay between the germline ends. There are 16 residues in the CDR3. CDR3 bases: TGTGCCAGCAGCGATACCGGGGTTTACGCGGCAGATACGCAGTATTTT. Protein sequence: CASSDTGVYAADTQYF.

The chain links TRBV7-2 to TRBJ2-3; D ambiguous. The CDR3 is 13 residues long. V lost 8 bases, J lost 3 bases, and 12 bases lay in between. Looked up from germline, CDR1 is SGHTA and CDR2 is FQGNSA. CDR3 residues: CASRVAATDTQYF. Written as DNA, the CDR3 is TGTGCCAGCCGTGTAGCCGCAACAGATACGCAGTATTTT.

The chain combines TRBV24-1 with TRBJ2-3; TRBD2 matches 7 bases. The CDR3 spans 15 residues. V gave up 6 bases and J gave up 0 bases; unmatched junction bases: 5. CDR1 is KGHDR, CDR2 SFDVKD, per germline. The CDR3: CATSTSGDSTDTQYF. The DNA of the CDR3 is TGTGCCACCAGTACCAGCGGGGACAGCACAGATACGCAGTATTTT.

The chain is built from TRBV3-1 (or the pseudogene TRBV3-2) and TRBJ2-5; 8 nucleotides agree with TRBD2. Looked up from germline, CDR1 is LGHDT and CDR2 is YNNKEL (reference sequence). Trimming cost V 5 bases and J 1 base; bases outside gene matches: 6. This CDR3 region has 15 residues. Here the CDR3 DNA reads TGTGCCAGCAGCTCCACGGGGGGGCCCCAAGAGACCCAGTACTTC. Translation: CASSSTGGPQETQYF.

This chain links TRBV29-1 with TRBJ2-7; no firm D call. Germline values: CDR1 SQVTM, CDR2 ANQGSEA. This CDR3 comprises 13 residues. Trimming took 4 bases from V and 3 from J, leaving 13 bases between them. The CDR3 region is CSVASYSFYEQYF. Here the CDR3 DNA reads TGCAGCGTTGCCTCCTACTCTTTCTACGAGCAGTACTTC.

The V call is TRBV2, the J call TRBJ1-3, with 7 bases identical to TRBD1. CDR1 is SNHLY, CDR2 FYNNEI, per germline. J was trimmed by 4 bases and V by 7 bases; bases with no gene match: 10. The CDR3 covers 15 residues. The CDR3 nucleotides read TGTGCCAGCACCGAGATGACAGGGCACGGAAACACCATATATTTT. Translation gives CASTEMTGHGNTIYF.

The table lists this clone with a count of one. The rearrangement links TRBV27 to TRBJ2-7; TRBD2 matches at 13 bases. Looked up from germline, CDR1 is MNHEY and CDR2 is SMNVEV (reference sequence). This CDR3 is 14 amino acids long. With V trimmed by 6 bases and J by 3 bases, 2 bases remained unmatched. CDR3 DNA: TGTGCCAGCAGCAGGACTAGCGGGGGCTACGAGCAGTACTTC. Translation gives CASSRTSGGYEQYF.

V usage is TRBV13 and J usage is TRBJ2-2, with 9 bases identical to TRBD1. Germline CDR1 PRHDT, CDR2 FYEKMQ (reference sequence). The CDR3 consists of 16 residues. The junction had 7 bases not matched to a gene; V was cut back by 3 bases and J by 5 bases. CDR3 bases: TGTGCCAGCAGCTTTGGGACAGGGAGGAGAACCGGGGAGCTGTTTTTT. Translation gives CASSFGTGRRTGELFF.

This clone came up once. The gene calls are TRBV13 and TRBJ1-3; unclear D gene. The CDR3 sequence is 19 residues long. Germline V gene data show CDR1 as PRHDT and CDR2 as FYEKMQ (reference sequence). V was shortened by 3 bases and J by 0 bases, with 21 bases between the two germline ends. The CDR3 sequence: CASSFSRGGSSYSGNTIYF. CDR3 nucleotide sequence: TGTGCCAGCAGCTTCTCACGTGGCGGCAGCTCCTACTCTGGAAACACCATATATTTT. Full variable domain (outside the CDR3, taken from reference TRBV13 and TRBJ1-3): AAGVIQSPRHLIKEKRETATLKCYPIPRHDTVYWYQQGPGQDPQFLISFYEKMQSDKGSIPDRFSAQQFSDYHSELNMSSLELGDSALYFCASSFSRGGSSYSGNTIYFGEGSWLTVV.

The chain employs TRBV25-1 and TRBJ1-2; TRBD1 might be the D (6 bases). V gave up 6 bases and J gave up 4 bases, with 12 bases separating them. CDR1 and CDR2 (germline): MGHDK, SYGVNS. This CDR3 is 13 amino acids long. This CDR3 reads CASRDRQAYGYTF. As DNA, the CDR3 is TGTGCCAGCAGGGATCGACAGGCCTATGGCTACACCTTC.

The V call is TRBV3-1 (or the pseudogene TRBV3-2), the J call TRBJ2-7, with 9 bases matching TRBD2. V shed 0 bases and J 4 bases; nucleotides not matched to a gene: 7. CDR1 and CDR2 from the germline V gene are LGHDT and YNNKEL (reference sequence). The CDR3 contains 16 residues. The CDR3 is CASSQEGSGGIYEQYF. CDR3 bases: TGTGCCAGCAGCCAAGAGGGTAGCGGGGGTATATACGAGCAGTACTTC.

In DNA form, the CDR3 reads TGTGCCAGCAGCCAGGGGCCTACTTGGAATCAGCCCCAGCATTTT. This sequence encodes CASSQGPTWNQPQHF. This rearrangement joins TRBV3-1 (or the pseudogene TRBV3-2) to TRBJ1-5; D is perhaps TRBD1 (5 bases). Germline V gene lookup returns CDR1 LGHDT and CDR2 YNNKEL (reference sequence). The CDR3 is made up of 15 amino acids. The V gene lost 3 bases and the J gene lost 4 bases, with 13 bases spanning the gap.

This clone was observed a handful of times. CDR3 nucleotide sequence: TGTGCCAGCAGCCTCTCCTACGAGCAGTACTTC. Translation: CASSLSYEQYF. The rearrangement joins TRBV7-9 to TRBJ2-7; no definite D call. Trimming pared 5 bases from V and 0 bases from J, leaving 2 bases between. Germline loops: CDR1 SEHNR, CDR2 FQNEAQ (reference sequence). The CDR3 is 11 amino acids.

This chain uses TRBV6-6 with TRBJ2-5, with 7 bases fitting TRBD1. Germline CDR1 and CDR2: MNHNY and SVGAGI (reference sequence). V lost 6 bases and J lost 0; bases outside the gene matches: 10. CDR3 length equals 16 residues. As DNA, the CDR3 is TGTGCCAGCAGAATTACACAGGGGACGTACCAAGAGACCCAGTACTTC. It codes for CASRITQGTYQETQYF.

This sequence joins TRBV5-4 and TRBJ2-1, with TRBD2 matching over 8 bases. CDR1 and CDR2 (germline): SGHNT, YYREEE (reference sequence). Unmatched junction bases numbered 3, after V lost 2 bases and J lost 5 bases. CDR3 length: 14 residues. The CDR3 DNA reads TGTGCCAGCAGCTTACGGGAGGGCCACAATGAGCAGTTCTTC. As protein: CASSLREGHNEQFF.

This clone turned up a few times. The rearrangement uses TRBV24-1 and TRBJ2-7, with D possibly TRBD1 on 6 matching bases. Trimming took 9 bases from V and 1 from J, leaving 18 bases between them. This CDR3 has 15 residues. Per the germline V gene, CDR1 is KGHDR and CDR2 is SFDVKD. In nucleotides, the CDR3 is TGTGCCACCGCCGACGGTGAGGGGGTTTCCTACGAGCAGTACTTC. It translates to CATADGEGVSYEQYF.

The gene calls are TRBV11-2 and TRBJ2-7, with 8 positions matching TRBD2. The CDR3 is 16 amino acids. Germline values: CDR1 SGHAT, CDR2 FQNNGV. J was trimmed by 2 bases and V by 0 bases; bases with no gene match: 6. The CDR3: CASSLESVSGAYEQYF. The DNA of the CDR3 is TGTGCCAGCAGCTTAGAGAGCGTTAGCGGGGCCTACGAGCAGTACTTC.

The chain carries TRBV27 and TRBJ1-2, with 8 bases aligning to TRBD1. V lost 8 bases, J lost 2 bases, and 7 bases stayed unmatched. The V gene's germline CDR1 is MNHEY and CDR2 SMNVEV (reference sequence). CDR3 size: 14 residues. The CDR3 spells CASGYRGGNYGYTF. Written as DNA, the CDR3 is TGTGCCAGCGGCTACAGGGGGGGAAACTATGGCTACACCTTC.

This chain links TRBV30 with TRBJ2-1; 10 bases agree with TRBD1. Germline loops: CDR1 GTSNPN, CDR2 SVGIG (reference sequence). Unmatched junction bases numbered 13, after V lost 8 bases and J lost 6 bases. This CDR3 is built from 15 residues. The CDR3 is CAGTPGQGFVNEQFF. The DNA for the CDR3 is TGTGCCGGCACCCCGGGACAGGGGTTTGTCAATGAGCAGTTCTTC.

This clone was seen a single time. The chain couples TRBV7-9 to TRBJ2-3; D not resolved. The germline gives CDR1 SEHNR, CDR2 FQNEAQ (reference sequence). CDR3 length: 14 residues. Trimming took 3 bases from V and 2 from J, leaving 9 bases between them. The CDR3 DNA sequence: TGTGCCAGCAGCTTCGCGCCCCACACAGATACGCAGTATTTT. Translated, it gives CASSFAPHTDTQYF. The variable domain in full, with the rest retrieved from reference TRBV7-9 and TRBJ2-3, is DTGVSQNPRHKITKRGQNVTFRCDPISEHNRLYWYRQTLGQGPEFLTYFQNEAQLEKSRLLSDRFSAERPKGSFSTLEIQRTEQGDSAMYLCASSFAPHTDTQYFGPGTRLTVL.

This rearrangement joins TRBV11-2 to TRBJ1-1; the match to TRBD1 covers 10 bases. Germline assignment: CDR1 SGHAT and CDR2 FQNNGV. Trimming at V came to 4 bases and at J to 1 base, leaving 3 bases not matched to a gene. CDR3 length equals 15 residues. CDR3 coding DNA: TGTGCCAGCAGCTCGGGGACAGGGGCGAACACTGAAGCTTTCTTT. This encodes CASSSGTGANTEAFF.

The DNA for the CDR3 is TGTGCCAGCAGTTACTCGGGCAGTGGTGGCTACACCTTC. It yields the protein CASSYSGSGGYTF. The chain has TRBV6-5 and TRBJ1-2, with D hard to call. Germline CDR1 and CDR2: MNHEY and SVGAGI. Trimming removed 0 bases at V and 7 bases at J, with 9 bases between. The CDR3 is 13 amino acids.

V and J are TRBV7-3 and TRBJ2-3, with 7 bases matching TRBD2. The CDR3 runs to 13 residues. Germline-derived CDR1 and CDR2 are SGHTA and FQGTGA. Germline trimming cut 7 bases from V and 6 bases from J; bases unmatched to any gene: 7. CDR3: CASTSGAVDTQYF. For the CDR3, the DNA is TGTGCCAGCACTAGCGGAGCTGTGGATACGCAGTATTTT. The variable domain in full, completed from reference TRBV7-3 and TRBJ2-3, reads GAGVSQTPSNKVTEKGKYVELRCDPISGHTALYWYRQSLGQGPEFLIYFQGTGAADDSGLPNDRFFAVRPEGSVSTLKIQRTERGDSAVYLCASTSGAVDTQYFGPGTRLTVL.

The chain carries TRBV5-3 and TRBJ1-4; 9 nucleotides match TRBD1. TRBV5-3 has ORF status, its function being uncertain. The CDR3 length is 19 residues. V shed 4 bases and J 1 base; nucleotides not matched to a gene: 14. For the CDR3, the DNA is TGTGCCAGAAGCCTGCCGGGACAGGGTTCAGAGCGAACTAATGAAAAACTGTTTTTT. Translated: CARSLPGQGSERTNEKLFF.

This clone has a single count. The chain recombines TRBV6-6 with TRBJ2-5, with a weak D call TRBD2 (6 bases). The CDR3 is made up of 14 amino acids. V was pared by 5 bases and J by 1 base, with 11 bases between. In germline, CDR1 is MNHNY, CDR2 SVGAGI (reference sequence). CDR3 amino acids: CASSNLALQETQYF. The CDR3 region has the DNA TGTGCCAGCAGTAATCTAGCGCTCCAAGAGACCCAGTACTTC.